These T cell receptor beta chains were read from a single sample in a study of blood T cell repertoires in COVID-19. Profiled with immunoSEQ multiplex PCR; TCRdb holds only in-frame clones, not every one. The repertoire consists of 150,000 to 200,000 clones, with 85% to 90% occurring once and the leading ten covering less than 3%. The sample consisted of peripheral blood. These receptors were collected from a man in his forties or fifties with active or convalescent COVID-19. CDR3s include the opening cysteine and the closing phenylalanine or tryptophan. A D gene is named only where the DNA matches it firmly. Some rows mark clone size as missing; the rest say once, few, many or name a class of expanded clone.

-,-,TRBV19,TRBJ2-7,TGTGCCAGTAGTATCAAAGGGGGTCCCTACGAGCAGTACTTC,CASSIKGGPYEQYF
TRBD1,-,TRBV18,TRBJ1-4,TGTGCCAGCTCACCGGGGACAGGGGCCCTGGATGAAAAACTGTTTTTT,CASSPGTGALDEKLFF
TRBD1,-,TRBV6-2/TRBV6-3,TRBJ2-7,TGTGCCAGCAGTTACGGGACAGGGTTGGTTGAGCAGTACTTC,CASSYGTGLVEQYF
-,-,TRBV6-5,TRBJ2-4,TGTGCCAGCCGAGATTTGAAAAACATTCAGTACTTC,CASRDLKNIQYF
-,-,TRBV28,TRBJ1-2,TGTGCCAGCAGTCCGCCGGGAGCCGGTGATGGCTACACCTTC,CASSPPGAGDGYTF
-,few,TRBV3-1/TRBV3-2,TRBJ2-1,TGTGCCAGCAGCCAGGCCACAGGTATTATCTCCTACAATGAGCAGTTCTTC,CASSQATGIISYNEQFF
-,-,TRBV15,TRBJ1-4,TGTGCCACCAGCAGAGGGCAGGGGATCTCGGGCAATGAAAAACTGTTTTTT,CATSRGQGISGNEKLFF
-,-,TRBV9,TRBJ2-7,TGTGCCAGCAGCGTAGGAGAGCACTACGAGCAGTACTTC,CASSVGEHYEQYF
-,once,TRBV2,TRBJ1-3,TGTGCCAGCAGCAATTCTGGAAACACCATATATTTT,CASSNSGNTIYF
TRBD1,-,TRBV19,TRBJ1-5,TGTGCCAGTAGTATATGGGGACAGCAATCTCAGCCCCAGCATTTT,CASSIWGQQSQPQHF
-,-,TRBV5-1,TRBJ2-5,TGCGCCAGCAGCTTGGAATCGGGAAGGGAGACCCAGTACTTC,CASSLESGRETQYF
TRBD1,-,TRBV24-1,TRBJ1-1,TGTGCCACCAGTGATTCCCGACAGGGGGCCCCTAACACTGAAGCTTTCTTT,CATSDSRQGAPNTEAFF
TRBD1,-,TRBV28,TRBJ1-2,TGTGCCAGCAGGGAGACAGGGGGCATCTATGGCTACACCTTC,CASRETGGIYGYTF
TRBD2,-,TRBV5-4,TRBJ2-3,TGTGCCAGCAGCTTGGGTCTAGCGGCCACAGATACGCAGTATTTT,CASSLGLAATDTQYF
-,-,TRBV25-1,TRBJ2-1,TGTGCCACCTGGAGAAATTACAATGAGCAGTTCTTC,CATWRNYNEQFF
TRBD2,-,TRBV4-3,TRBJ2-3,TGCGCCAGCAGCCAAGATCGTTGGGGCGGGGGGACAGATACGCAGTATTTT,CASSQDRWGGGTDTQYF
TRBD2,-,TRBV2,TRBJ2-5,TGTGCCAGCAGTGAGGCCCAGCGGGGTTCCGGGGAGACCCAGTACTTC,CASSEAQRGSGETQYF
-,-,TRBV6-1,TRBJ2-3,TGTGCCAGCAGTGCAGGACAGGGTGGGGGGGCAGATACGCAGTATTTT,CASSAGQGGGADTQYF
TRBD1,-,TRBV7-2,TRBJ1-5,TGTGCCAGCAGCCGGACAGGCGAACCCCAGCATTTT,CASSRTGEPQHF
-,-,TRBV9,TRBJ1-4,TGTGCCAGCAGCGGCGTAGATAATGAAAAACTGTTTTTT,CASSGVDNEKLFF
-,-,TRBV9,TRBJ2-1,TGTGCCAGCAGCGTAGTAGGAGGGGTGGGTAGGGATGAGCAGTTCTTC,CASSVVGGVGRDEQFF
TRBD2,few,TRBV30,TRBJ2-7,TGTGCCTGGAGCTCCGGGGGGTCCTACGAGCAGTACTTC,CAWSSGGSYEQYF
-,-,TRBV7-9,TRBJ1-1,TGTGCCAGCAGCTTTCCTCGAGGGTCTACTGAAGCTTTCTTT,CASSFPRGSTEAFF
-,-,TRBV10-3,TRBJ2-5,TGTGCCATCAGTGAGTCCCCTAGCGCCCAAGAGACCCAGTACTTC,CAISESPSAQETQYF
TRBD1,-,TRBV14,TRBJ2-2,TGTGCCAGCAGCCCCGGGACAGTCGTGACCGGGGAGCTGTTTTTT,CASSPGTVVTGELFF
-,once,TRBV28,TRBJ2-7,TGTGCCAGCATGCGGAGCTCCTACGAGCAGTACTTC,CASMRSSYEQYF
-,-,TRBV7-8,TRBJ1-1,TGTGCCAGCAGCTTATTCAGGGTGACCACTGAAGCTTTCTTT,CASSLFRVTTEAFF